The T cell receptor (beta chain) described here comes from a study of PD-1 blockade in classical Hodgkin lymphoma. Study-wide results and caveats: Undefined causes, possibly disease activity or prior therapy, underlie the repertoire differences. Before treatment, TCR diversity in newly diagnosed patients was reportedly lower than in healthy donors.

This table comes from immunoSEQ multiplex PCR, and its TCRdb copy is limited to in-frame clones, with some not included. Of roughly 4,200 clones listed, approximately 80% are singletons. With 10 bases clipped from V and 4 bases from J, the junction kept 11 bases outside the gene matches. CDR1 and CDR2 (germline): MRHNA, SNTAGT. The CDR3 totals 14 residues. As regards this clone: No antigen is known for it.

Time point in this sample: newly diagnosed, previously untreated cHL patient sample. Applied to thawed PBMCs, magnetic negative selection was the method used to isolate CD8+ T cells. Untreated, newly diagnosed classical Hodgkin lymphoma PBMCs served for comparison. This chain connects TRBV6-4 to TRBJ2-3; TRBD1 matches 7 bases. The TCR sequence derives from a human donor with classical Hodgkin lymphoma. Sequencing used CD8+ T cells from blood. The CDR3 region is CATGTGEGADTQYF. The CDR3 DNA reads TGTGCCACCGGTACAGGGGAAGGTGCAGATACGCAGTATTTT.